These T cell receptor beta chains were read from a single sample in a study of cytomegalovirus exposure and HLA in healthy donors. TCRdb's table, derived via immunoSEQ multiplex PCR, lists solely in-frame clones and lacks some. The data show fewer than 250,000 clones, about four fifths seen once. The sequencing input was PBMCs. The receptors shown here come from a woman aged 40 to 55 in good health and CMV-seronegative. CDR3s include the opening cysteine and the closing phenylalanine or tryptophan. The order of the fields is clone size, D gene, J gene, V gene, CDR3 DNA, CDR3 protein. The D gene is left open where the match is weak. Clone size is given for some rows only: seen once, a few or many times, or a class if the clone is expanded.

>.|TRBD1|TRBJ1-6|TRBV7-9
TGTGCCAGCAGCTTAAGGACAGGGGATTTCTCACCCCTCCACTTT
CASSLRTGDFSPLHF
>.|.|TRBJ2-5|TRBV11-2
TGTGCCAGCAGCTCGCCCCTCTCGGGGACCCAGTACTTC
CASSSPLSGTQYF
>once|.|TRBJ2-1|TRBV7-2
TGTGCCAGCAGCTTAGCGGGACTAGGGGACAGTGAGCAGTTCTTC
CASSLAGLGDSEQFF
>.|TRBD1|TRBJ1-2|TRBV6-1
TGTGCCAGCAGTGTTACAGGGGCAAGGGACTATGGCTACACCTTC
CASSVTGARDYGYTF
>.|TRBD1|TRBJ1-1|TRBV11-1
TGTGCCAGCAGCACGACAGGGTCCACTGAAGCTTTCTTT
CASSTTGSTEAFF
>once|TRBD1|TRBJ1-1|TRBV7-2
TGTGCCAGCAGCTCGGACGCGTGGGACAGGGTGGCTTTCTTT
CASSSDAWDRVAFF
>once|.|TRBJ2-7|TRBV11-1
TGTGCCAGCAGCTTTATGGCCAGATACTCCTACGAGCAGTACTTC
CASSFMARYSYEQYF
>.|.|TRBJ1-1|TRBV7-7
TGTGCTAGCAGCTTAGTATCAGGCACTGAAGCTTTCTTT
CASSLVSGTEAFF
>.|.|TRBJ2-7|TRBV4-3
TGCGCCAGCAGCCCCGGTGTCGGGGGGCTTTCCTACGAGCAGTACTTC
CASSPGVGGLSYEQYF
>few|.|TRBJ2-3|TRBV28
TGTGCCAGCAGTTTGGTACCCTCGGCGGGGATCACAGATACGCAGTATTTT
CASSLVPSAGITDTQYF
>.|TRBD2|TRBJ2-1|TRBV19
TGTGCCAGTAGTATGGGGAGGGTAATTTACAATGAGCAGTTCTTC
CASSMGRVIYNEQFF
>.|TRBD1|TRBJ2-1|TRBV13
TGTGCCAGCAGCTTGGACAGGGGCTCCTACAATGAGCAGTTCTTC
CASSLDRGSYNEQFF
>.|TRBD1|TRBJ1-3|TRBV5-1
TGCGCCAGCAGCTTGGAGGGGACAGCGGTCTCTGGAAACACCATATATTTT
CASSLEGTAVSGNTIYF
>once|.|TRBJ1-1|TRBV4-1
TGCGCCAGCAGCCAAGAAGGAGGCGTGGACACTGAAGCTTTCTTT
CASSQEGGVDTEAFF
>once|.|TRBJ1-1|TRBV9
TGTGCCAGCAGCGTCGGGGGGGGCCCGAACACTGAAGCTTTCTTT
CASSVGGGPNTEAFF
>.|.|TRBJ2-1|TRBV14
TGTGCCAGCAGCCCACCTAACAATGAGCAGTTCTTC
CASSPPNNEQFF
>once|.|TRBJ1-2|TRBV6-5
TGTGCCAGCAGTTACTCTGGACATCGGTATGGCTACACCTTC
CASSYSGHRYGYTF
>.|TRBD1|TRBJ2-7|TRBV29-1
TGCAGCGTCGAAAGACAGGGGGCATACGAGCAGTACTTC
CSVERQGAYEQYF
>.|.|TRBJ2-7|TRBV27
TGTGCCAGCAGTTTCGGGGTATTAACTCCGGACGAGCAGTACTTC
CASSFGVLTPDEQYF
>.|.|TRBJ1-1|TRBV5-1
TGCGCCAGCCACAGCTATTCGGTTACCACTGAAGCTTTCTTT
CASHSYSVTTEAFF
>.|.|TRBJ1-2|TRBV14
TGTGCCAGCAGCCAAGAGGGGGGGTATGGCTACACCTTC
CASSQEGGYGYTF
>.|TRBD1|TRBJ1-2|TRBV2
TGTGCCAGCACCTGGGACAGGGGAGCTAACTATGGCTACACCTTC
CASTWDRGANYGYTF
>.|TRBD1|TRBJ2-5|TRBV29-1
TGCAGCGTTGAAGATCTTAGGGGACAGGGGGGGACCCAGTACTTC
CSVEDLRGQGGTQYF
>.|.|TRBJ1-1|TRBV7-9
TGTGCCAGCAGCTTGAATGAGGGAAACACTGAAGCTTTCTTT
CASSLNEGNTEAFF
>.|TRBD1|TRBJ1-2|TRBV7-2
TGTGCCAGCAGCTTAAGAACAGGGGAGAAGGCTGGTGGTAGCTATGGCTACACCTTC
CASSLRTGEKAGGSYGYTF
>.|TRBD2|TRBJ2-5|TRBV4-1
TGCGCCAGCAGCCTCGGACTAGCGGGAATCCCCGGGACCCAGTACTTC
CASSLGLAGIPGTQYF
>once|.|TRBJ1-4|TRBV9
TGTGCCAGCAGCGTAGAAGGCAGGGCCTCTGGGGAACTGTTTTTT
CASSVEGRASGELFF
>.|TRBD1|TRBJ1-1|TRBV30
TGTGCCTGGACGGCAGGGGGGAACACTGAAGCTTTCTTT
CAWTAGGNTEAFF
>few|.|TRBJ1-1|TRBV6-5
TGTGCCAGCAGTTACCGGGGAGGCACTGAAGCTTTCTTT
CASSYRGGTEAFF
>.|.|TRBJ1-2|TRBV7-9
TGTGCCAGCAGCTTAGCGACGGCGGCAGAACGTTATGGCTACACCTTC
CASSLATAAERYGYTF
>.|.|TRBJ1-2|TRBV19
TGTGCCAGTACCCCGATCGGGGGGCAAGGTGGCTACACCTTC
CASTPIGGQGGYTF
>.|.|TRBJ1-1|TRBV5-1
TGCGCCAGCAGCTTGGACGGACAGTCGGCCTTTGGCACTGAAGCTTTCTTT
CASSLDGQSAFGTEAFF
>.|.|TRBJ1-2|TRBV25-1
TGTGCCAGCAGTGAATCTGGAATCGGGGATCCAGATTGGGGCTACACCTTC
CASSESGIGDPDWGYTF
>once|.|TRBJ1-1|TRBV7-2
TGTGCCAGCAGCTTAATCTACCAGGACACTGAAGCTTTCTTT
CASSLIYQDTEAFF
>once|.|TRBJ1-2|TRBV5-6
TGTGCCAGCAGCTTGGATTGGAGTACTTATGGCTACACCTTC
CASSLDWSTYGYTF
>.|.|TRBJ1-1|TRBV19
TGTGCCAGTAGTATAGGATCCAGGAACACTGAAGCTTTCTTT
CASSIGSRNTEAFF
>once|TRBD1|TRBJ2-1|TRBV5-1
TGCGCCAGCAGCTTGGCGGGACAGCCCTACAATGAGCAGTTCTTC
CASSLAGQPYNEQFF
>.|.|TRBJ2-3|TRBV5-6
TGTGCCAGCAGCTCACTAGCTGGGACAGATACGCAGTATTTT
CASSSLAGTDTQYF
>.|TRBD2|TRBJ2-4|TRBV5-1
TGCGCCAGCAGCTTACGGGGGGGAGACATTCAGTACTTC
CASSLRGGDIQYF
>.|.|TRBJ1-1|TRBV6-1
TGTGCCAGCAGTGGGAGGGCCCTGGGGGACACTGAAGCTTTCTTT
CASSGRALGDTEAFF
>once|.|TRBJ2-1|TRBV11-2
TGTGCCAGCAGCTTAGAACGGGGCAATGAGCAGTTCTTC
CASSLERGNEQFF
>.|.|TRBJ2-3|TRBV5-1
TGCGCCAGCAGCTTGGCCGTCTTTGCTGCGGCAGATACGCAGTATTTT
CASSLAVFAAADTQYF
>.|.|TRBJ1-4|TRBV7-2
TGTGCCAGCAGCTTAGTAGATGAAAAACTGTTTTTT
CASSLVDEKLFF
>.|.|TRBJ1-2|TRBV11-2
TGTGCCAGCAGCTTAGGGGGAGGTGGATTTGAACGGAACTATGGCTACACCTTC
CASSLGGGGFERNYGYTF
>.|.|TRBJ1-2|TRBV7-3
TGTGCCAGCAGCCCCAGTCCCGACTGGGTCTATGGCTACACCTTC
CASSPSPDWVYGYTF
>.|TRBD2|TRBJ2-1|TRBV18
TGTGCCACCCACCGGGGGGTAGCGGGCCGGAGCTCCTACAATGAGCAGTTCTTC
CATHRGVAGRSSYNEQFF